A selection of T cell receptor beta chains follows, all from one sample in a study of cytomegalovirus exposure and HLA in healthy donors. The data were produced by immunoSEQ multiplex PCR, yet TCRdb's version contains in-frame clones alone and is incomplete. The sample includes some 110,000 clones, approximately 86% of them seen just once. Sequencing used PBMCs. These receptors came from a man between 18 and 29 years old in good health and CMV-seronegative. Each CDR3 is given with its conserved first and last residue. A D gene is named only where the DNA matches it firmly. Clone size is shown for a subset of rows, as once, few, many or a class of expanded clone.

clone_size: NA
v_call: TRBV5-6
d_call: NA
j_call: TRBJ1-1
cdr3_nt: TGTGCCAGCAGCTTGGGGGGGGGCAGGGGAAAATATGGGAACACTGAAGCTTTCTTT
cdr3_aa: CASSLGGGRGKYGNTEAFF

clone_size: NA
v_call: TRBV7-8
d_call: TRBD1
j_call: TRBJ2-7
cdr3_nt: TGTGCCAGCAGCTTATCGGACCGACAGGGCTCCTACGAGCAGTACTTC
cdr3_aa: CASSLSDRQGSYEQYF

clone_size: NA
v_call: TRBV7-2
d_call: NA
j_call: TRBJ2-1
cdr3_nt: TGTGCCAGCAGCTTACAGGGCCCGATTCCCGGGCAGTTCTTC
cdr3_aa: CASSLQGPIPGQFF

clone_size: NA
v_call: TRBV11-1
d_call: NA
j_call: TRBJ2-2
cdr3_nt: TGTGCCAGCAGCTGGGAGAACCGGTTCCCAAATCGGGACACCGGGGAGCTGTTTTTT
cdr3_aa: CASSWENRFPNRDTGELFF

clone_size: NA
v_call: TRBV7-7
d_call: TRBD1
j_call: TRBJ2-5
cdr3_nt: TGTGCTAGCAGCTTAGGACAGGCCCAAGAGACCCAGTACTTC
cdr3_aa: CASSLGQAQETQYF

clone_size: NA
v_call: TRBV6-1
d_call: TRBD2
j_call: TRBJ2-1
cdr3_nt: TGTGCCTGCAGAACCGGGACTAGCGGTTATGCTGAGCAGTTCTTC
cdr3_aa: CACRTGTSGYAEQFF

clone_size: few
v_call: TRBV4-3
d_call: TRBD2
j_call: TRBJ2-1
cdr3_nt: TGCGCCAGCAGCCAAGCGGGGCGGGGGAATGAGCAGTTCTTC
cdr3_aa: CASSQAGRGNEQFF

clone_size: NA
v_call: TRBV10-3
d_call: TRBD2
j_call: TRBJ2-7
cdr3_nt: TGTGCCATCAGCCGACTAGCGGGAGCCTACGAGCAGTACTTC
cdr3_aa: CAISRLAGAYEQYF

clone_size: NA
v_call: TRBV9
d_call: NA
j_call: TRBJ2-1
cdr3_nt: TGTGCCAGCAGCGTAGGAACGGGAGCATCCTACAATGAGCAGTTCTTC
cdr3_aa: CASSVGTGASYNEQFF

clone_size: NA
v_call: TRBV4-1
d_call: NA
j_call: TRBJ1-5
cdr3_nt: TGCGCCAGCAGCCGGGCGGGGCAGGGAGGCAATCAGCCCCAGCATTTT
cdr3_aa: CASSRAGQGGNQPQHF

clone_size: few
v_call: TRBV5-1
d_call: TRBD1
j_call: TRBJ1-5
cdr3_nt: TGCGCCAGCAGCGAGACAGGGCCGAGCAATCAGCCCCAGCATTTT
cdr3_aa: CASSETGPSNQPQHF